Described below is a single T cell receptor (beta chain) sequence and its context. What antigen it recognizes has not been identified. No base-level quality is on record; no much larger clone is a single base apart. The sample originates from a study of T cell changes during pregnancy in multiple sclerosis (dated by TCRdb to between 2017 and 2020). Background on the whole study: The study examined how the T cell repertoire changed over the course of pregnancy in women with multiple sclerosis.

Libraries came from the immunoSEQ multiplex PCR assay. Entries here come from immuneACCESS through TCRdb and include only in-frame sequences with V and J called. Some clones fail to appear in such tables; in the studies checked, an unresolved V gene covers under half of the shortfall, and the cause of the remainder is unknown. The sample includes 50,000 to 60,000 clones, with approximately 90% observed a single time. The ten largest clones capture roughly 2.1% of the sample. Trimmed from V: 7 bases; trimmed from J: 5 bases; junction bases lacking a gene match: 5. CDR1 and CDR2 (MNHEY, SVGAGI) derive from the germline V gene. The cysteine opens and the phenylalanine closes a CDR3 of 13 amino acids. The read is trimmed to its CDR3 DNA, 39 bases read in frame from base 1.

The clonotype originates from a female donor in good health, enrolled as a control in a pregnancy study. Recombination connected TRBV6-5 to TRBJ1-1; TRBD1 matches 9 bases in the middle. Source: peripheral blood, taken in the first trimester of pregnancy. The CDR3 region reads CASTRDRVTEAFF. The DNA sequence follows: TGTGCCAGCACTCGGGACAGGGTTACTGAAGCTTTCTTT.